This paragraph reports one T cell receptor (beta chain). As yet, its antigen is unknown. The data belong to a study of shared clonotypes between healthy human individuals. Background on the study: CD8 memory received one plate per donor, CD8 naive two, CD4 memory three and CD4 naive three.

The CDR3 is 16 residues long. From germline, CDR1 is SGHRS and CDR2 YFSETQ. Between the trimmed V and J ends, which lost 0 bases and 0 bases, there was a span of 10 bases. Produced via immunoSEQ multiplex PCR; TCRdb's table is partial and in-frame only. The data hold roughly 2.1 million clones, with 93% observed a single time. Selected positively for CCR7 and CD45RO-negative, naive CD8 cells excluded terminally differentiated effector memory CD45RA+ cells. Points from the study as a whole: The sampled material consisted only of blood, and tissue repertoires are likely to differ. Clonotypes shared by all four donors outscored non-shared clonotypes in generation probability.

Sequenced: naive CD8+ T cells from PBMCs. This chain uses TRBV5-1 with TRBJ1-3; a weak D match, TRBD1 (5 bases). The sequence was obtained from a man between 18 and 29 years old in good health. Some clones in this sample may be carry-over from other donors' samples. As DNA, the CDR3 is TGCGCCAGCAGCTTGGAAAGACAGAGCTCTGGAAACACCATATATTTT. Its protein is CASSLERQSSGNTIYF.